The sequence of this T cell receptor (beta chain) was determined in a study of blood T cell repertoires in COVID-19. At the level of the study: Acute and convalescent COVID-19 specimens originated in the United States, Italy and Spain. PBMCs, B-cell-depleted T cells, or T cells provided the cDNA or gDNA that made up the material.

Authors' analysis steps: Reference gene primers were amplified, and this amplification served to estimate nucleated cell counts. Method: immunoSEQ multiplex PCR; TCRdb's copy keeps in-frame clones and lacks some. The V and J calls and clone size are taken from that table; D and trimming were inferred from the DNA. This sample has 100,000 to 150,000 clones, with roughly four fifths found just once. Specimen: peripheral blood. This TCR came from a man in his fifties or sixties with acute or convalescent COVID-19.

CDR3 DNA sequence: TGCGCCAGCAGCGGCGGGGGTGCGGGCACCGGGGAGCTGTTTTTT. This gives the protein CASSGGGAGTGELFF. The chain joins TRBV10-1 to TRBJ2-2, with TRBD2 matching over 7 bases. This CDR3 has 15 amino acids. From germline, CDR1 is WNHNN and CDR2 SYGVQD (reference sequence). The J segment lost 4 bases and the V segment lost 6 bases, leaving 8 bases of the junction unmatched.